Each of the 11 T cell receptor beta chains below was sequenced from the same sample in a study of blood T cell repertoires in COVID-19. Clones were read by immunoSEQ multiplex PCR, and TCRdb kept only the in-frame ones, dropping some. This sample has 170,000 or so clones, with 75% to 90% found just once. The specimen was peripheral blood. The receptors were gathered from a woman aged 55-70 years with acute or convalescent COVID-19.

The chain employs TRBV11-3 and TRBJ2-5, with 8 bases aligning to TRBD2. J lost 2 bases, V lost 1 base, and 6 bases had no gene match. Germline V CDR1 and CDR2: SGHNT, YENEEA. The length of the CDR3 is 16 residues. The CDR3 sequence: CASSLGLAGTQETQYF. CDR3 DNA sequence: TGTGCCAGCAGCTTAGGATTAGCGGGGACACAAGAGACCCAGTACTTC. Combining the CDR3 with reference TRBV11-3 and TRBJ2-5 gives the whole variable domain EAGVVQSPRYKIIEKKQPVAFWCNPISGHNTLYWYLQNLGQGPELLIRYENEEAVDDSQLPKDRFSAERLKGVDSTLKIQPAELGDSAVYLCASSLGLAGTQETQYFGPGTRLLVL.

The chain uses TRBV19 and TRBJ2-7; TRBD2 matches at 12 bases. Germline assignment: CDR1 LNHDA and CDR2 SQIVND (reference sequence). The CDR3 has 15 amino acids. V lost 6 bases to trimming and J lost 2 bases; unmatched junction nucleotides: 5. CDR3 coding DNA: TGTGCCAGTAGACTTACTAGCGGGGGGACCTACGAGCAGTACTTC. As protein: CASRLTSGGTYEQYF.

V gene TRBV27 combines with J gene TRBJ2-1; 9 nucleotides line up with TRBD2. The CDR3 totals 16 residues. Germline V lookup: CDR1 MNHEY, CDR2 SMNVEV (reference sequence). The junction had 8 bases not matched to a gene; V was cut back by 6 bases and J by 2 bases. Here the CDR3 DNA reads TGTGCCAGCAGCAAAGCGGGGGGCCCCCCCTACAATGAGCAGTTCTTC. It translates to CASSKAGGPPYNEQFF.

This chain uses TRBV18 with TRBJ1-1; the match to TRBD1 covers 9 bases. Germline assignment: CDR1 KGHSH and CDR2 LQKENI. The CDR3 contains 16 residues. Unmatched junction bases numbered 3, after V lost 1 base and J lost 0 bases. In DNA, the CDR3 is TGTGCCAGCTCACCACGGGGACAGGGAATGAACACTGAAGCTTTCTTT. The encoded protein is CASSPRGQGMNTEAFF.

The genes are TRBV9 and TRBJ1-5, with D maybe TRBD1 (6 bases). Per germline, CDR1 SGDLS and CDR2 YYNGEE. The CDR3 covers 15 residues. V lost 0 bases and J 6 bases, leaving 13 bases between the germline ends. Written as DNA, the CDR3 is TGTGCCAGCAGCGTAGACGGGGGGCGACTTCAGCCCCAGCATTTT. Its translation: CASSVDGGRLQPQHF. Full variable domain (rest looked up from reference TRBV9 and TRBJ1-5): DSGVTQTPKHLITATGQRVTLRCSPRSGDLSVYWYQQSLDQGLQFLIQYYNGEERAKGNILERFSAQQFPDLHSELNLSSLELGDSALYFCASSVDGGRLQPQHFGDGTRLSIL.

This rearrangement joins TRBV9 to TRBJ1-1; 9 bases align to TRBD1. The J segment lost 6 bases and the V segment lost 5 bases, leaving 8 bases of the junction unmatched. The length of the CDR3 is 14 residues. In germline, CDR1 is SGDLS, CDR2 YYNGEE. The CDR3 DNA reads TGTGCCAGCAGTCTAGAAGACAGGGGGGCTGAAGCTTTCTTT. Translating it yields CASSLEDRGAEAFF.

The chain couples TRBV5-1 to TRBJ1-5, with 7 positions matching TRBD1. With V trimmed by 4 bases and J by 8 bases, 6 bases remained unmatched. In germline, CDR1 is SGHRS, CDR2 YFSETQ. This CDR3 contains 13 residues. The DNA of the CDR3 is TGCGCCAGCAGCCGACAGGGCACCGAGCCCCAGCATTTT. Amino acids: CASSRQGTEPQHF.

This clone was seen more than once but under ten times. The chain couples TRBV7-2 to TRBJ2-7; 10 bases are a match to TRBD2. The CDR3 extends over 15 amino acids. The V segment lost 5 bases and the J segment 3 bases; nucleotides outside the gene matches: 7. Germline V gene data show CDR1 as SGHTA and CDR2 as FQGNSA. The CDR3 here is CASSVASGGNYEQYF. The DNA of the CDR3 is TGTGCCAGCAGCGTCGCTAGCGGGGGAAACTACGAGCAGTACTTC.

CDR3 DNA: TGTGCCAGCAGTCCACCAGGGTTGGGTACCGGGGAGCTGTTTTTT. It codes for CASSPPGLGTGELFF. V gene TRBV28 combines with J gene TRBJ2-2; D is perhaps TRBD1 (5 bases). The CDR3 has 15 amino acids. In germline, CDR1 is MDHEN, CDR2 SYDVKM. With 5 bases removed from V and 5 bases from J, the gap between germline ends came to 15 bases. Together with reference TRBV28 and TRBJ2-2, the CDR3 gives the full variable domain: DVKVTQSSRYLVKRTGEKVFLECVQDMDHENMFWYRQDPGLGLRLIYFSYDVKMKEKGDIPEGYSVSREKKERFSLILESASTNQTSMYLCASSPPGLGTGELFFGEGSRLTVL.

The chain combines TRBV9 with TRBJ1-4; 7 nucleotides match TRBD1. The V gene end was trimmed by 4 bases and the J gene end by 6 bases; junction bases not matched to a gene: 6. In germline, CDR1 is SGDLS, CDR2 YYNGEE. The CDR3 is 14 residues long. Here the CDR3 DNA reads TGTGCCAGCAGCCCGACAGGGACCGATGAAAAACTGTTTTTT. Encoded protein: CASSPTGTDEKLFF.

The V and J genes are TRBV19 and TRBJ2-1, with TRBD2 matching over 11 bases. The germline gives CDR1 LNHDA, CDR2 SQIVND (reference sequence). After removal of 5 bases from V and 4 bases from J, the junction contained 7 bases not matched to a gene. CDR3 size: 16 residues. CDR3 sequence reads: CASSSPSGGTYNEQFF. The CDR3 DNA is TGTGCCAGTAGTTCTCCTAGCGGGGGGACATACAATGAGCAGTTCTTC.